Below are 26 T cell receptor beta chains sequenced from a single sample in a study of blood T cell repertoires in COVID-19. Measured with immunoSEQ multiplex PCR; TCRdb has only the in-frame clones, and not every one. The table has 400,000 to 450,000 clones, roughly nine tenths seen once; the top ten hold 1.1%. Material: PBMCs or T cells enriched from blood (not recorded which). Receptor source: a man aged 25-45 years who had recovered from COVID-19.

The gene calls are TRBV10-3 and TRBJ2-3; TRBD2 matches at 10 bases. The V gene end was trimmed by 8 bases and the J gene end by 0 bases; junction bases not matched to a gene: 11. CDR1 is ENHRY and CDR2 is SYGVKD in the germline V gene. This CDR3 comprises 17 residues. The CDR3 loop is CAIRGPTSGVSTDTQYF. CDR3 coding DNA: TGTGCCATCCGGGGCCCCACTAGCGGGGTGAGCACAGATACGCAGTATTTT.

This chain joins TRBV6-5 and TRBJ1-2; TRBD1 is a possible D gene (5 bases). This CDR3 spans 13 amino acids. Trimming took 3 bases from V and 8 from J, leaving 13 bases between them. In germline, CDR1 is MNHEY, CDR2 SVGAGI. For the CDR3, the DNA is TGTGCCAGCAGTTATGGTTCGGGGGTGGGCTACACCTTC. Translated, it gives CASSYGSGVGYTF.

This chain uses TRBV28 with TRBJ1-2; D not resolved. CDR3 length: 14 residues. Trimming took 2 bases from V and 1 from J, leaving 8 bases between them. Looked up from germline, CDR1 is MDHEN and CDR2 is SYDVKM. CDR3 DNA: TGTGCCAGCAGTTTACCCGGAGGTAACTATGGCTACACCTTC. Its translation is CASSLPGGNYGYTF.

This sequence joins TRBV6-5 and TRBJ1-5, with D hard to call. This CDR3 is 13 amino acids long. V gave up 8 bases and J gave up 6 bases, with 14 bases separating them. Germline V gives CDR1 MNHEY, CDR2 SVGAGI. In DNA form, the CDR3 reads TGTGCCAGCCGAACGGAGAGGAGTCAGCCCCAGCATTTT. This encodes CASRTERSQPQHF.

The chain links TRBV28 to TRBJ2-7; 7 bases are a match to TRBD1. Looked up from germline, CDR1 is MDHEN and CDR2 is SYDVKM. J lost 6 bases, V lost 6 bases, and 14 bases had no gene match. The CDR3 extends over 15 amino acids. CDR3: CASRQHGEGAREQYF. In DNA form, the CDR3 reads TGTGCCAGCAGGCAGCACGGCGAGGGGGCTCGCGAGCAGTACTTC.

This chain links TRBV7-9 with TRBJ2-1; no firm D call. Germline assignment: CDR1 SEHNR and CDR2 FQNEAQ (reference sequence). CDR3 length: 12 amino acids. The V gene lost 4 bases and the J gene lost 6 bases, with 7 bases spanning the gap. CDR3 loop: CASSSVINEQFF. In DNA form, the CDR3 reads TGTGCCAGCAGCTCGGTTATCAATGAGCAGTTCTTC.

This chain uses TRBV28 with TRBJ1-2; TRBD1 matches 9 bases. V trimming: 6 bases; J trimming: 4 bases; junction bases outside the gene matches: 6. The CDR3 is 14 residues long. Germline V lookup: CDR1 MDHEN, CDR2 SYDVKM. DNA of the CDR3: TGTGCCAGCAGCATCGACAGGGGGATCTATGGCTACACCTTC. Its protein product is CASSIDRGIYGYTF.

The CDR3 bases are TGCGCCAGCACCCCCAGACGGCAGGGTATAACAGATACGCAGTATTTT. Encoded protein: CASTPRRQGITDTQYF. V usage is TRBV5-1 and J usage is TRBJ2-3; TRBD1 is a possible D gene (5 bases). The V end lost 6 bases, the J end lost 3 bases, and 20 bases lay between the germline ends. The germline gives CDR1 SGHRS, CDR2 YFSETQ. This CDR3 contains 16 residues.

CDR3 DNA: TGTGCCAGCAGCAGTACTAGCGGGAGTTCCACCGGGGAGCTGTTTTTT. The encoded protein is CASSSTSGSSTGELFF. V and J are TRBV7-8 and TRBJ2-2; 11 bases fit TRBD2. The CDR3 runs to 16 residues. Germline CDR1 is SGHVS and CDR2 is FQNEAQ. Trimming at V came to 5 bases and at J to 4 bases, leaving 6 bases not matched to a gene.

Notes on this clone: The identical CDR3 is also encoded by other nucleotide sequences in the sample. V gene TRBV5-1 combines with J gene TRBJ2-1, with 9 bases fitting TRBD1. The CDR3 spans 15 residues. Losses at the gene ends were 5 bases for V and 1 base for J; bases not matched to a gene: 4. Germline V gene lookup returns CDR1 SGHRS and CDR2 YFSETQ. The CDR3 nucleotides read TGCGCCAGCAGTTCGGGACAGGGATCCTACAATGAGCAGTTCTTC. It specifies CASSSGQGSYNEQFF.

The V call is TRBV4-1, the J call TRBJ1-4, with TRBD1 matching 9 bases. The CDR3 is 18 residues long. In germline, CDR1 is MGHRA, CDR2 YSYEKL. V was pared by 3 bases and J by 7 bases, with 15 bases of the junction left unmatched. CDR3 loop: CASSHVTDRGYLSEKLFF. Here the CDR3 DNA reads TGCGCCAGCAGCCATGTAACGGACAGGGGCTATTTGAGTGAAAAACTGTTTTTT.

The table lists this clone with a count of one. The V and J genes are TRBV7-8 and TRBJ2-1; 7 bases agree with TRBD2. Germline lookup yields CDR1 SGHVS and CDR2 FQNEAQ. CDR3 size: 15 residues. The V and J ends lost 3 bases and 5 bases, in that order; junction bases with no gene match: 7. CDR3 protein: CASSFTSVRDNEQFF. The CDR3 DNA reads as TGTGCCAGCAGCTTTACTAGCGTAAGGGACAATGAGCAGTTCTTC. Using reference TRBV7-8 and TRBJ2-1 for the parts outside the CDR3, the full variable domain is GAGVSQSPRYKVAKRGQDVALRCDPISGHVSLFWYQQALGQGPEFLTYFQNEAQLDKSGLPSDRFFAERPEGSVSTLKIQRTQQEDSAVYLCASSFTSVRDNEQFFGPGTRLTVL.

In its sample, this clone was seen once. The chain links TRBV5-1 to TRBJ2-7; D might be TRBD1 (6 bases). Looked up from germline, CDR1 is SGHRS and CDR2 is YFSETQ. There are 15 residues in the CDR3. Trimming pared 1 base from V and 2 bases from J, leaving 13 bases between. The CDR3 DNA is TGCGCCAGCAGCTTGAGTACAGGGCCCCCCTACGAGCAGTACTTC. Translation: CASSLSTGPPYEQYF.

This rearrangement joins TRBV2 to TRBJ2-5, with a possible D match to TRBD1 (5 bases). V was shortened by 5 bases and J by 0 bases, with 10 bases between the two germline ends. Germline loops: CDR1 SNHLY, CDR2 FYNNEI. The CDR3 is 14 residues long. The CDR3 sequence is CASSIDRYQETQYF. The CDR3 DNA reads as TGTGCCAGCAGTATCGACAGATACCAAGAGACCCAGTACTTC.

This chain links TRBV6-5 with TRBJ2-5; TRBD2 matches 9 bases. The J segment lost 5 bases and the V segment lost 5 bases, leaving 9 bases of the junction unmatched. The CDR3 sequence is 15 residues long. Per germline, CDR1 MNHEY and CDR2 SVGAGI. The CDR3: CASSPSGIGGETQYF. In DNA, the CDR3 is TGTGCCAGCAGTCCTAGCGGGATAGGTGGGGAGACCCAGTACTTC.

CDR3 sequence reads: CASKQTGGSEAFF. The CDR3 DNA reads as TGTGCCAGCAAACAAACAGGGGGCTCTGAAGCTTTCTTT. V gene TRBV12-3 or TRBV12-4 combines with J gene TRBJ1-1; 9 nucleotides agree with TRBD1. J gave up 6 bases and V 7 bases, and 6 bases lay outside the gene matches. The CDR3 has 13 residues.

The genes are TRBV3-1 (or the pseudogene TRBV3-2) and TRBJ2-3; 9 nucleotides align to TRBD1. Trimming cost V 4 bases and J 2 bases; bases outside gene matches: 7. CDR3 length equals 16 residues. Germline V gene data show CDR1 as LGHDT and CDR2 as YNNKEL (reference sequence). The CDR3 here is CASSPGDRDFTDTQYF. The CDR3 coding sequence is TGTGCCAGCAGCCCCGGGGACAGGGATTTCACAGATACGCAGTATTTT.

This sequence joins TRBV30 and TRBJ2-7, with 11 bases matching TRBD1. The CDR3 is 13 residues long. Germline V lookup: CDR1 GTSNPN, CDR2 SVGIG (reference sequence). The trim removed 5 bases at V and 0 bases at J, leaving 0 bases unmatched. CDR3 in amino acids: CAWGQGASYEQYF. The CDR3, as DNA: TGTGCCTGGGGACAGGGGGCCTCCTACGAGCAGTACTTC. The full variable domain, completed using reference TRBV30 and TRBJ2-7, is SQTIHQWPATLVQPVGSPLSLECTVEGTSNPNLYWYRQAAGRGLQLLFYSVGIGQISSEVPQNLSASRPQDRQFILSSKKLLLSDSGFYLCAWGQGASYEQYFGPGTRLTVT.

The rearrangement links TRBV5-1 to TRBJ2-7; TRBD1 agrees at 10 bases. Germline CDR1 SGHRS, CDR2 YFSETQ. The CDR3 contains 14 residues. V shed 4 bases, J shed 5 bases, and the junction held 6 bases outside the gene matches. The CDR3, as DNA: TGCGCCAGCAGCGGAGGACAGGGGGTCGACGAGCAGTACTTC. The encoded protein is CASSGGQGVDEQYF.

V and J are TRBV30 and TRBJ1-1, with 9 bases aligning to TRBD1. V lost 1 base, J lost 10 bases, and 1 base stayed unmatched. The CDR3 covers 11 residues. Per the germline V gene, CDR1 is GTSNPN and CDR2 is SVGIG (reference sequence). In DNA, the CDR3 is TGTGCCTGGAGTGCGACAGGGGGAGCTTTCTTT. It yields the protein CAWSATGGAFF. Based on the CDR3 plus reference TRBV30 and TRBJ1-1, the full variable domain is SQTIHQWPATLVQPVGSPLSLECTVEGTSNPNLYWYRQAAGRGLQLLFYSVGIGQISSEVPQNLSASRPQDRQFILSSKKLLLSDSGFYLCAWSATGGAFFGQGTRLTVV.

V gene TRBV4-1 combines with J gene TRBJ2-7, with D perhaps matching TRBD1 (6 bases). The CDR3 has 13 residues. Trimming pared 6 bases from V and 3 bases from J, leaving 12 bases between. CDR1 MGHRA and CDR2 YSYEKL come from the germline V gene. CDR3 sequence reads: CASSRDTYYEQYF. The DNA of the CDR3 is TGCGCCAGCAGTAGGGACACCTACTACGAGCAGTACTTC.

This rearrangement joins TRBV4-1 to TRBJ1-4; no firm D call. CDR1 and CDR2 (germline): MGHRA, YSYEKL. Trimming took 4 bases from V and 6 from J, leaving 18 bases between them. This CDR3 is built from 16 residues. In DNA, the CDR3 is TGCGCCAGCAGCCCTCAAGCGGGAGGGATGGATGAAAAACTGTTTTTT. Protein sequence: CASSPQAGGMDEKLFF.

This chain links TRBV24-1 with TRBJ1-2; D is uncertain. The germline gives CDR1 KGHDR, CDR2 SFDVKD. Trimming took 12 bases from V and 8 from J, leaving 18 bases between them. The CDR3 contains 12 residues. The CDR3 DNA reads as TGTGCCTCTGCTGACCCGGGTGGAGGCTACACCTTC. Protein sequence: CASADPGGGYTF.

This sequence joins TRBV28 and TRBJ1-1; D not certain. The CDR3 has 15 amino acids. Trimming left V 5 bases short and J 2 bases short, with 15 bases between. From germline, CDR1 is MDHEN and CDR2 SYDVKM. The CDR3 region is CASSPPWLSNTEAFF. The CDR3 nucleotides read TGTGCCAGCAGTCCACCGTGGCTTTCTAACACTGAAGCTTTCTTT.

This clone was recorded once. V is TRBV4-1 and J is TRBJ2-7, with 11 bases matching TRBD2. This CDR3 is built from 15 residues. CDR1 and CDR2 from the germline V gene are MGHRA and YSYEKL. V lost 3 bases and J lost 3; bases outside the gene matches: 4. The CDR3 region has the DNA TGCGCCAGCAGCCAGAAACTAGCGGGAGTCTACGAGCAGTACTTC. This gives the protein CASSQKLAGVYEQYF.

A note on this clone: Other DNA variants within this sample encode the same CDR3. V gene TRBV6-4 combines with J gene TRBJ2-1; 14 bases line up with TRBD2. Looked up from germline, CDR1 is MRHNA and CDR2 is SNTAGT. V gave up 6 bases and J gave up 6 bases; unmatched junction bases: 4. The CDR3 length is 15 residues. CDR3 DNA sequence: TGTGCCAGCAGCCGACTAGCGGGAGGGCCCAATGAGCAGTTCTTC. Its protein product is CASSRLAGGPNEQFF.